These T cell receptor beta chains were read from a single sample in a study of radiotherapy plus CTLA-4 blockade in lung cancer. Some clones are missing from TCRdb's copy, which holds only in-frame ones; the method was immunoSEQ multiplex PCR. This sample carries fewer than 65,000 clones, 80% to 90% of them seen once, and the ten largest clones take around 4.9%. The sample consisted of peripheral blood, taken from a patient treated with radiotherapy plus ipilimumab. The origin of the receptors is a human donor with non-small cell lung cancer whose response to radiotherapy plus ipilimumab could not be evaluated. CDR3s include the opening cysteine and the closing phenylalanine or tryptophan. The D gene is left open where the match is weak. Size is omitted from some rows. Given values are once, few, many or a class for expanded clones.

>TRBD2|TRBJ2-1|NA|TRBV4-3
TGCGCCAGCAGCCAAGTTACGGGAGGGTCCTACAATGAGCAGTTCTTC
CASSQVTGGSYNEQFF
>TRBD1|TRBJ1-2|NA|TRBV6-6
TGTGCCAGCTGGAATCACAGGGGCGGCCCCTATGGCTACACCTTC
CASWNHRGGPYGYTF
>NA|TRBJ2-7|NA|TRBV18
TGTGCCAGCTCACCACCGGGTCCTAGCTCCTACGAGCAGTACTTC
CASSPPGPSSYEQYF
>TRBD1|TRBJ1-1|NA|TRBV29-1
TGCAGCGTTGACAGGGGACAGGGGGGCACTGAAGCTTTCTTT
CSVDRGQGGTEAFF
>TRBD2|TRBJ2-7|few|TRBV5-6
TGTGCCAGCAGCCTGCCGGGACTAGCGGATTACGAGCAGTACTTC
CASSLPGLADYEQYF
>NA|TRBJ2-7|NA|TRBV27
TGTGCCAGCAGTGGGGGCCTCGAGCAGTACTTC
CASSGGLEQYF
>TRBD1|TRBJ2-7|once|TRBV30
TGTGCCTGGAGTGGGACAGGGGGAGTCTACGAGCAGTACTTC
CAWSGTGGVYEQYF
>NA|TRBJ2-1|NA|TRBV4-3
TGCGCCAGCAGCCTCGGGACAGAGCAGTTCTTC
CASSLGTEQFF
>TRBD1|TRBJ1-1|NA|TRBV6-6
TGTGCCAGCAGTCCACAGGGGGGTAACACTGAAGCTTTCTTT
CASSPQGGNTEAFF
>NA|TRBJ2-7|once|TRBV7-9
TGTGCCAGCAGCTACGGACGGGGCGAGCAGTACTTC
CASSYGRGEQYF
>TRBD1|TRBJ2-7|NA|TRBV10-3
TGTGCCATCAGTGAGACAGGGGGCCTAGGAGAGCAGTACTTC
CAISETGGLGEQYF
>NA|TRBJ2-7|NA|TRBV7-2
TGTGCCAGCAGCTCAGACGGGCGGGTATCCTACGAGCAGTACTTC
CASSSDGRVSYEQYF
>NA|TRBJ2-1|NA|TRBV19
TGTGCCAGTAGTATGGGTTGGCAGGGGAACAATGAGCAGTTCTTC
CASSMGWQGNNEQFF
>TRBD1|TRBJ2-3|NA|TRBV7-2
TGTGCCAGCAGCTTGGACAGGGGAGATACGCAGTATTTT
CASSLDRGDTQYF
>NA|TRBJ1-2|NA|TRBV7-2
TGTGCCAGCAGCCCCTTTGGGGCTTCGAGTGGCTACACCTTC
CASSPFGASSGYTF
>NA|TRBJ2-1|NA|TRBV6-5
TGTGCCAGCAGTTACTCAGGAGGGGTCAATGAGCAGTTCTTC
CASSYSGGVNEQFF
>NA|TRBJ1-5|NA|TRBV7-8
TGTGCCAGCAGCTTCTCCGGGACACAAAATCAGCCCCAGCATTTT
CASSFSGTQNQPQHF
>NA|TRBJ2-7|NA|TRBV6-1
TGTGCCAGCAGTGAAGCCCAGATTTACGAGCAGTACTTC
CASSEAQIYEQYF
>TRBD1|TRBJ2-5|NA|TRBV28
TGTGCCAGCAGCCCCCCTCGTACAGGGGCAGAGACCCAGTACTTC
CASSPPRTGAETQYF
>NA|TRBJ1-3|NA|TRBV13
TGTGCCAGCAGCTTAGGGTCCGGACAGATCTCTGGAAACACCATATATTTT
CASSLGSGQISGNTIYF
>NA|TRBJ2-7|NA|TRBV29-1
TGCAGCGTTGTAGCCACAGGGTACTACGAGCAGTACTTC
CSVVATGYYEQYF
>NA|TRBJ1-2|NA|TRBV7-8
TGTGCCAGCAGCGAGCGGGGGCCATTCTATGGCTACACCTTC
CASSERGPFYGYTF
>NA|TRBJ1-2|NA|TRBV28
TGTGCCAGCAGTCCGGAACCGGGAGCTAACTATGGCTACACCTTC
CASSPEPGANYGYTF
>NA|TRBJ2-7|NA|TRBV6-1
TGTGCCAGCCGGTACCACGAGCAGTACTTC
CASRYHEQYF
>TRBD2|TRBJ2-3|NA|TRBV7-3
TGTGCCAGCAGAAGGCTAGCGGGACTCCTACCTTTCACAGATACGCAGTATTTT
CASRRLAGLLPFTDTQYF
>TRBD1|TRBJ1-5|NA|TRBV28
TGTGCCAGCAGTTACCGGGACAGGCGGCCCCAGCATTTT
CASSYRDRRPQHF
>NA|TRBJ1-5|NA|TRBV9
TGTGCCAGCAGCGCAGACGCTAGAAAACAGCCCCAGCATTTT
CASSADARKQPQHF
>TRBD2|TRBJ2-5|once|TRBV9
TGTGCCAGCAGCGTAGAGCTAGCGGGAGGATGGGAGACCCAGTACTTC
CASSVELAGGWETQYF
>NA|TRBJ1-4|few|TRBV6-5
TGTGCCAGCAGTTACTCGACGGTCGCGGGTAAAAAACTGTTTTTT
CASSYSTVAGKKLFF
>NA|TRBJ1-1|NA|TRBV7-2
TGTGCCAGCAGCGCGGCCGCGAACACTGAAGCTTTCTTT
CASSAAANTEAFF